This note documents a single TCR beta chain sequence. The data stem from a study of cytomegalovirus exposure and HLA in healthy donors. Primers included in the PCR were 60 Vbeta and 13 Jbeta primers. The method was immunoSEQ multiplex PCR; TCRdb's version includes in-frame clones alone and lacks a portion of them. The sample has about 110,000 clones, under 80% seen once; the top ten hold under 8%. Germline CDR1 is MNHEY and CDR2 is SVGAGI. The CDR3 has 13 amino acids. V was clipped by 6 bases and J by 4 bases; unmatched bases: 0. Sequences were obtained from PBMCs. This clonotype was obtained from a woman aged 50 to 60 in good health and CMV-seropositive. V usage is TRBV6-5 and J usage is TRBJ1-5, with TRBD1 matching over 10 bases. The CDR3 is CASRGQGNQPQHF. The DNA for the CDR3 is TGTGCCAGCAGGGGACAGGGGAATCAGCCCCAGCATTTT.